This T cell receptor (beta chain) was obtained from a study of T-cell reconstitution after alpha-beta-depleted transplantation in children. TCRbeta library construction was performed incorporating unique molecular identifiers. Each CDR3 protein is one row after TCRdb ran MiXCR on the PCR reads. The profile covers a few hundred thousand distinct CDR3 sequences, with 15% to 20% appearing a single time and roughly 3.3% taken by the ten largest. The CDR3 length is 12 residues. The germline CDR1 and CDR2 sequences are SQVTM and ANQGSEA. On this clonotype: The junction departs from the called germline gene at one end, perhaps through a read error.

This chain links TRBV29-1 with TRBJ2-4, with D possibly being TRBD2 (5 bases). The TCR sequence derives from a human donor who donated a stem cell graft to a child with acute lymphoblastic leukemia. The sample consisted of PBMCs from the stem cell graft donor, taken from the stem cell graft. Here the CDR3 DNA reads TGCAGCGCGACGATAGCGACAAACAGTCAGTACTTC. Its translation: CSATIATNSQYF.